Below are 30 T cell receptor beta chains sequenced from a single sample in a study of CD8 T cells in ankylosing spondylitis. General study points: Blood from ankylosing spondylitis patients appeared to carry a characteristic roughly 8-variant TCR beta motif.

No cognate antigen is known for these TCRs. TCRdb recomputed calls from the 5' RACE reads with MiXCR, one row per CDR3 protein. Of under 950,000 distinct CDR3 sequences listed, roughly 19% are singletons. What was sequenced was blood, either unsorted or a sorted T cell fraction (not recorded which). The receptors come from a male donor with ankylosing spondylitis.

This clonotype was counted only a few times. The chain couples TRBV5-1 to TRBJ2-2; D possibly uses TRBD1 or TRBD2 (5 bases each). The CDR3 is 16 amino acids. The V gene's germline CDR1 is SGHRS and CDR2 YFSETQ. The ends were cut back, 3 bases at V and 0 bases at J, with 12 bases in the middle. The CDR3 nucleotides are TGCGCCAGCAGCTCTCGGGGCCAGCCGAACACCGGGGAGCTGTTTTTT. Protein: CASSSRGQPNTGELFF.

The CDR3 loop reads CASSSISNTGELFF. The DNA for the CDR3 is TGTGCCAGCAGCTCCATCTCGAACACCGGGGAGCTGTTTTTT. This chain connects TRBV7-3 to TRBJ2-2; no firm D call. CDR1 is SGHTA, CDR2 FQGTGA, per germline. Trimming removed 4 bases from V and 0 bases from J, with 6 bases in between. This CDR3 has 14 residues.

In its sample, this clonotype was seen a few times. V gene TRBV10-2 combines with J gene TRBJ2-5; 7 positions match TRBD1. The ends lost 2 bases at V and 2 bases at J; junction bases unmatched: 5. The germline CDR1 and CDR2 sequences are WSHSY and SAAADI. The CDR3 covers 15 residues. The CDR3 nucleotides read TGCGCCAGCAGTGAGGGGACAGTGGGACAAGAGACCCAGTACTTC. Translated, it gives CASSEGTVGQETQYF.

This clonotype has just a few counts. This sequence joins TRBV20-1 and TRBJ2-5; the match to TRBD2 covers 11 bases. The CDR3 sequence is 15 residues long. Trimming took 2 bases from V and 4 from J; bases not matched to a gene: 6. Per the germline V gene, CDR1 is DFQATT and CDR2 is SNEGSKA (reference sequence). The CDR3: CSARSLAGGLETQYF. Here the CDR3 DNA reads TGCAGTGCTAGATCGCTAGCGGGAGGATTAGAGACCCAGTACTTC.

This clonotype showed up just a few times. The chain recombines TRBV3-1 with TRBJ1-1; the D gene is possibly TRBD1 (5 bases). CDR3 length equals 18 residues. V shed 0 bases and J shed 0 bases, with 17 bases lying between them. Germline assignment: CDR1 LGHDT and CDR2 YNNKEL (reference sequence). CDR3 sequence reads: CASSQDRGGRGMNTEAFF. The CDR3 region has the DNA TGTGCCAGCAGCCAAGATCGGGGGGGTAGAGGCATGAACACTGAAGCTTTCTTT.

At least ten counts were recorded for this clonotype. The chain carries TRBV2 and TRBJ2-1, with D maybe TRBD2 (6 bases). CDR1 SNHLY and CDR2 FYNNEI come from the germline V gene. CDR3 length equals 14 residues. V lost 3 bases to trimming and J lost 0 bases, with 6 bases between them. CDR3 sequence (DNA): TGTGCCAGCAGTGAGACTAGCTCCTACAATGAGCAGTTCTTC. It is translated as CASSETSSYNEQFF.

This clonotype was detected only a few times. This chain links TRBV20-1 with TRBJ2-1, with no clear D. V lost 3 bases to trimming and J lost 4 bases, with 13 bases between them. The length of the CDR3 is 14 residues. CDR1 DFQATT and CDR2 SNEGSKA come from the germline V gene (reference sequence). As DNA, the CDR3 is TGCAGTGCTAGTATACAGATACTTTACAATGAGCAGTTCTTC. Its translation: CSASIQILYNEQFF.

The V call is TRBV7-9, the J call TRBJ2-2, with 7 bases lining up with TRBD1. J was trimmed by 0 bases and V by 2 bases; bases with no gene match: 3. CDR1 and CDR2 (germline): SEHNR, FQNEAQ (reference sequence). CDR3 length equals 16 residues. As DNA, the CDR3 is TGTGCCAGCAGCTTAAACAGGGGCGCGAACACCGGGGAGCTGTTTTTT. Its translation: CASSLNRGANTGELFF.

This clonotype has at least ten counts. The chain recombines TRBV12-3 or TRBV12-4 with TRBJ2-2, with unresolved D. The CDR3 loop spans 13 amino acids. Trimming took off 6 bases at V and 5 bases at J, with 10 bases between the two ends. The CDR3 protein is CASRPPGTGELFF. The CDR3 DNA reads as TGTGCCAGCAGGCCCCCCGGGACCGGGGAGCTGTTTTTT.

This clonotype was counted a few times. The V call is TRBV3-1, the J call TRBJ1-3; D gene uncertain. The CDR3 covers 15 residues. Deletions cut 6 bases from V and 0 bases from J, with 12 bases between. The germline V gene encodes CDR1 LGHDT and CDR2 YNNKEL (reference sequence). The CDR3 spells CASRGGQSSGNTIYF. CDR3 in DNA: TGTGCCAGCAGAGGCGGGCAGAGCTCTGGAAACACCATATATTTT.

This clonotype was found a few times. This chain uses TRBV4-2 with TRBJ2-2; TRBD2 aligns across 10 bases. This CDR3 has 19 residues. The V segment lost 3 bases and the J segment 0 bases; nucleotides outside the gene matches: 10. CDR1 and CDR2 from the germline V gene are LGHNA and YNFKEQ. In nucleotides, the CDR3 is TGTGCCAGCAGCCATCGGGCTAGCGGGAGTATAACGAACACCGGGGAGCTGTTTTTT. This encodes CASSHRASGSITNTGELFF.

This clonotype has only a few counts. The chain combines TRBV4-1 with TRBJ1-5, with D tentatively TRBD1 (6 bases). CDR1 is MGHRA and CDR2 is YSYEKL in the germline V gene. V was shortened by 0 bases and J by 0 bases, with 12 bases between the two germline ends. This CDR3 is built from 17 residues. The CDR3, as DNA: TGCGCCAGCAGCCAAGATAGGACAGAGATTAGCAATCAGCCCCAGCATTTT. Protein: CASSQDRTEISNQPQHF.

About this clonotype itself: The CDR3 carries no conserved terminal phenylalanine or tryptophan, so it likely arises from a read error. The chain recombines TRBV25-1 with TRBJ1-4; no reliable D call. This CDR3 spans 15 amino acids. Trimming left V 3 bases short and J 0 bases short, with 8 bases between. Germline lookup yields CDR1 MGHDK and CDR2 SYGVNS. CDR3 DNA sequence: TGTGCCAGCAGTGACCCCCTTGCAACTAATGAAAAACTGTTTTCT. Its protein product is CASSDPLATNEKLFS.

The CDR3 DNA reads TGCAGTGCTAGAGGGCCACAGGGCCGGAGCACTGAAGCTTTCTTT. This translates into CSARGPQGRSTEAFF. The gene calls are TRBV20-1 and TRBJ1-1, with D perhaps matching TRBD1 (6 bases). V was pared by 1 base and J by 4 bases, with 16 bases between. Germline CDR1 DFQATT, CDR2 SNEGSKA (reference sequence). This CDR3 spans 15 amino acids.

V is TRBV12-3 or TRBV12-4 and J is TRBJ1-2, with a possible D match to TRBD1 (5 bases). The CDR3 runs 15 residues. V gave up 5 bases and J gave up 3 bases, with 16 bases separating them. CDR3 loop: CASSLDSSLYYGYTF. The CDR3 nucleotides read TGTGCCAGCAGTCTAGACAGTTCCCTCTACTATGGCTACACCTTC.

The V call is TRBV12-3 or TRBV12-4, the J call TRBJ2-1, with D possibly being TRBD2 (6 bases). CDR3 size: 15 residues. The V and J ends lost 3 bases and 7 bases respectively, with 16 bases between them. CDR3 sequence (DNA): TGTGCCAGCAGTTTGTATGGCGGGACCAAGAATGAGCAGTTCTTC. It codes for CASSLYGGTKNEQFF.

This clonotype was observed a few times. The chain employs TRBV12-3 or TRBV12-4 and TRBJ2-7; 8 nucleotides align to TRBD2. With V trimmed by 4 bases and J by 6 bases, 5 bases remained unmatched. The CDR3 runs 13 residues. The CDR3 here is CASSSSGSGEQYF. In DNA form, the CDR3 reads TGTGCCAGCAGTTCGAGCGGGAGTGGCGAGCAGTACTTC.

The V gene is TRBV9, the J gene TRBJ1-3; D may be TRBD1 (6 bases). Germline V gives CDR1 SGDLS, CDR2 YYNGEE. With 0 bases removed from V and 0 bases from J, the gap between germline ends came to 16 bases. The CDR3 runs to 18 residues. CDR3 sequence reads: CASSVGPQGSSSGNTIYF. The CDR3 bases are TGTGCCAGCAGCGTAGGGCCTCAGGGGTCGAGCTCTGGAAACACCATATATTTT.

The chain carries TRBV2 and TRBJ2-5; 12 bases line up with TRBD2. V lost 6 bases to trimming and J lost 7 bases; unmatched junction nucleotides: 6. Germline V gives CDR1 SNHLY, CDR2 FYNNEI. This CDR3 has 14 amino acids. The CDR3 sequence: CASRGTSGHGTQYF. The CDR3 DNA follows: TGTGCCAGCAGGGGGACTAGCGGGCACGGGACCCAGTACTTC.

V and J are TRBV9 and TRBJ1-3, with D maybe TRBD1 (5 bases). The V end was cut by 2 bases, the J end by 2 bases, with 14 bases between. The germline V gene encodes CDR1 SGDLS and CDR2 YYNGEE. CDR3 length equals 16 residues. In DNA, the CDR3 is TGTGCCAGCAGCGTGGGGACTACCGTGACTGGAAACACCATATATTTT. As protein: CASSVGTTVTGNTIYF.

This clonotype was observed once. This chain connects TRBV7-9 to TRBJ2-1, with 8 bases lining up with TRBD2. From germline, CDR1 is SEHNR and CDR2 FQNEAQ (reference sequence). The CDR3 length is 16 residues. The junction had 5 bases not matched to a gene; V was cut back by 4 bases and J by 0 bases. CDR3 sequence: CASSSESGSSYNEQFF. The DNA for the CDR3 is TGTGCCAGCAGCTCCGAGAGCGGGAGCTCCTACAATGAGCAGTTCTTC.

Of note for this clonotype: Germline is not matched at one junction end, which may reflect a read error. The chain combines TRBV5-4 with TRBJ2-7, with D possibly being TRBD1 or TRBD2 (5 bases each). Germline V lookup: CDR1 SGHNT, CDR2 YYREEE (reference sequence). The CDR3 is made up of 14 amino acids. As DNA, the CDR3 is TGTGCCAGCAGCGAGGGACGGCTTCCCTATGAGCAGTACTTC. It translates to CASSEGRLPYEQYF.

This clonotype turned up a few times. V gene TRBV29-1 combines with J gene TRBJ1-4, with 7 bases aligning to TRBD1. The V gene's germline CDR1 is SQVTM and CDR2 ANQGSEA. Trimming took 4 bases from V and 0 from J; bases not matched to a gene: 8. The CDR3 spans 16 residues. CDR3 amino acids: CSVVERTGPTNEKLFF. The CDR3 DNA reads as TGCAGCGTTGTAGAAAGGACAGGCCCAACTAATGAAAAACTGTTTTTT.

Ten or more counts support this clonotype. The V gene is TRBV12-3 or TRBV12-4, the J gene TRBJ2-3; 7 positions match TRBD2. CDR3 length: 15 amino acids. Trimming removed 5 bases from V and 2 bases from J; junction bases left unmatched: 7. The CDR3: CASSPTSPLTDTQYF. CDR3 DNA: TGTGCCAGCAGTCCGACTAGCCCCCTCACAGATACGCAGTATTTT.

V gene TRBV12-3 or TRBV12-4 combines with J gene TRBJ2-7; TRBD1 aligns across 7 bases. CDR3 length: 13 amino acids. With 10 bases clipped from V and 2 bases from J, the junction kept 8 bases outside the gene matches. CDR3 residues: CATQLRGTYEQYF. Written as DNA, the CDR3 is TGTGCCACGCAACTCAGGGGGACCTACGAGCAGTACTTC.

The V gene is TRBV6-6, the J gene TRBJ1-1; possible D gene TRBD1, 5 bases. Germline V gene lookup returns CDR1 MNHNY and CDR2 SVGAGI (reference sequence). This CDR3 comprises 11 residues. The germline V and J ends were trimmed by 2 bases and 12 bases, with 10 bases remaining between them. Written as DNA, the CDR3 is TGTGCCAGCAGTTACGGACAAGGGCCTTTCTTT. Amino acids: CASSYGQGPFF.

The chain is built from TRBV11-2 and TRBJ2-5; D is undetermined. The CDR3 totals 15 residues. Between the trimmed V and J ends, which lost 1 base and 2 bases, there was a span of 11 bases. Looked up from germline, CDR1 is SGHAT and CDR2 is FQNNGV. CDR3 DNA: TGTGCCAGCAGCTTAGGCCCGGCGGAGCAAGAGACCCAGTACTTC. Amino acids: CASSLGPAEQETQYF.

This clonotype was counted many times. This chain uses TRBV20-1 with TRBJ2-3; TRBD2 agrees at 10 bases. Germline V lookup: CDR1 DFQATT, CDR2 SNEGSKA (reference sequence). Trimming cost V 2 bases and J 3 bases; bases outside gene matches: 2. The CDR3 contains 14 residues. CDR3 nucleotides: TGCAGTGCTAGACAGCGGGGGGGGACAGATACGCAGTATTTT. It is translated as CSARQRGGTDTQYF.

Regarding this clonotype: The junction and the germline gene differ at one end; a read error may be behind it. The chain employs TRBV20-1 and TRBJ2-2; TRBD1 matches 7 bases. Germline values: CDR1 DFQATT, CDR2 SNEGSKA (reference sequence). This CDR3 comprises 15 residues. The CDR3 protein is CSASRQGRNAGELFF. CDR3 coding DNA: TGCAGTGCTAGTAGACAGGGTCGGAACGCCGGGGAGCTGTTTTTT.

This clonotype was picked up a small number of times. This chain uses TRBV7-9 with TRBJ2-1; the D gene is possibly TRBD2 (6 bases). Trimming left V 1 base short and J 8 bases short, with 21 bases between. This CDR3 region has 17 residues. The germline gives CDR1 SEHNR, CDR2 FQNEAQ (reference sequence). CDR3 in amino acids: CASSLGIGGTEVDEQFF. The CDR3 DNA reads TGTGCCAGCAGCTTAGGAATTGGCGGGACCGAGGTCGATGAGCAGTTCTTC.